This TCR beta chain was retrieved from a study of blood T cell repertoires in COVID-19. Looking at the study overall: COVID-19 samples, acute and convalescent, were from the United States, Italy and Spain.

The CDR3 covers 11 residues. CDR1 DFQATT and CDR2 SNEGSKA come from the germline V gene (reference sequence). Trimming shortened V by 3 bases and J by 6 bases, and 8 bases separated the two germline ends. In the original workflow: Amplification of reference gene primers provided the estimated nucleated cell counts. The method was immunoSEQ multiplex PCR; TCRdb's version includes in-frame clones alone and lacks a portion of them. D and trimming come from the DNA, and the V and J calls and clone size come from that table. Of 170,000 or so clones listed, approximately 83% are singletons. The gene calls are TRBV20-1 and TRBJ1-2; no clear D gene. Sequences were obtained from peripheral blood. The sequence derives from a woman aged 60-75 years with acute or convalescent COVID-19. DNA for the CDR3: TGCAGTGCTAGCGAGCGGAATGGCTACACCTTC. This codes for CSASERNGYTF.